These T cell receptor beta chains were read from a single sample in a study of blood T cell repertoires in COVID-19. The assay was immunoSEQ multiplex PCR, and TCRdb's table has in-frame clones only and misses some. The sample shows fewer than 60,000 clones, around 90% of them seen only once. Material for sequencing was peripheral blood. The receptors were sampled from a human donor with acute or convalescent COVID-19. The donor label of this sample is uncertain. Both conserved end residues are part of each CDR3. The D gene is left open where the match is weak. For some rows the clone size is stated as once, few or many, or as a class when expanded; others skip it.

j_gene | v_gene | d_gene | abundance | CDR3nt | CDR3aa
TRBJ1-1 | TRBV6-1 | . | . | TGTGCCAGCACCGTAGAAGGGGCGACTGAAGCTTTCTTT | CASTVEGATEAFF
TRBJ2-3 | TRBV6-5 | TRBD1 | . | TGTGCCATTCAAGCCAGGGGGACAGATACGCAGTATTTT | CAIQARGTDTQYF
TRBJ2-2 | TRBV10-3 | . | . | TGTGCCATCAGGATGGACAGCGAATGGGTCGCCGGGGAGCTGTTTTTT | CAIRMDSEWVAGELFF
TRBJ1-4 | TRBV3-1/TRBV3-2 | TRBD1 | few | TGTGCCAGCAGTCATCAAGACAGGGCTAATGAAAAACTGTTTTTT | CASSHQDRANEKLFF
TRBJ1-4 | TRBV28 | . | . | TGTGCCAGCAGTTTGAGGCAGGGGAACGCCGAAAAACTGTTTTTT | CASSLRQGNAEKLFF
TRBJ2-3 | TRBV9 | TRBD2 | . | TGTGCCAGCACACTAGCGGGCGCAGATACGCAGTATTTT | CASTLAGADTQYF
TRBJ2-1 | TRBV7-6 | TRBD1 | . | TGTGCCAGCAGCTTAGGGGACAGGGGCGATGAGCAGTTCTTC | CASSLGDRGDEQFF
TRBJ2-1 | TRBV6-6 | TRBD2 | . | TGTGCCAGCCGTAGCGGGGGGGCCGATGAGCAGTTCTTC | CASRSGGADEQFF
TRBJ1-6 | TRBV7-9 | TRBD1 | . | TGTGCCAGCAGCCCCCGCGGTGGAGGGGGCGAATCACCCCTCCACTTT | CASSPRGGGGESPLHF
TRBJ2-3 | TRBV19 | . | . | TGTGCCAGTAGTATGGGTGCGGCTAGCACAGATACGCAGTATTTT | CASSMGAASTDTQYF
TRBJ1-4 | TRBV27 | . | once | TGTGCCAGCAGTTTAGAGGTTAATGAAAAACTGTTTTTT | CASSLEVNEKLFF
TRBJ2-4 | TRBV7-8 | TRBD1 | . | TGTGCCAGCAGCACTTCCGGGACAGAAAACATTCAGTACTTC | CASSTSGTENIQYF
TRBJ2-5 | TRBV7-2 | . | . | TGTGCCAGCAGCTCGGACTACGAAGAGACCCAGTACTTC | CASSSDYEETQYF
TRBJ2-4 | TRBV7-9 | TRBD1 | . | TGTGCCAGCAGCCGAACAGGGGGCGAAAACATTCAGTACTTC | CASSRTGGENIQYF
TRBJ2-7 | TRBV10-3 | TRBD1 | . | TGTGCCATCAGTGAGCCAGGGACAGGGCCGTCTTGGGGGCAGTACTTC | CAISEPGTGPSWGQYF
TRBJ1-1 | TRBV10-2 | TRBD1 | . | TGCGCCAGCAGCCCGGGACAGGTCAACACTGAAGCTTTCTTT | CASSPGQVNTEAFF
TRBJ1-5 | TRBV6-4 | . | . | TGTGCCAGCAGGAGAGTACAAACAAAAGGGAGCGATCAGCCCCAGCATTTT | CASRRVQTKGSDQPQHF
TRBJ1-2 | TRBV15 | . | once | TGTGCCACCAGCAGAGGCGCGGGTTTAGCCGCCCTGGGGGGATATGGCTACACCTTC | CATSRGAGLAALGGYGYTF
TRBJ1-2 | TRBV28 | . | . | TGTGCCAGCACCGAGGAGGTCTTCTATGGCTACACCTTC | CASTEEVFYGYTF
TRBJ2-3 | TRBV4-2 | TRBD2 | . | TGTGCCAGCAGCTCCTTGACTAGCGGGACCTACACAGATACGCAGTATTTT | CASSSLTSGTYTDTQYF
TRBJ2-7 | TRBV14 | . | . | TGTGCCAGCAGTCGTAGCTACGAGCAGTACTTC | CASSRSYEQYF
TRBJ2-3 | TRBV28 | . | . | TGTGCCAGCAGATTTAAGGGGGGGGGTACAGATACGCAGTATTTT | CASRFKGGGTDTQYF
TRBJ1-1 | TRBV7-8 | . | . | TGTGCCAGCAGCTTAAATCCAGGGCCGGCCACTGAAGCTTTCTTT | CASSLNPGPATEAFF
TRBJ2-5 | TRBV5-6 | . | . | TGTGCCAGCAGCTTGGTAGCTAGCCCCACGGAGACCCAGTACTTC | CASSLVASPTETQYF
TRBJ1-1 | TRBV29-1 | . | . | TGCAGCGTCGCAGGGCAGGAAGCTTTCTTT | CSVAGQEAFF
TRBJ2-6 | TRBV18 | . | . | TGTGCCAGCTCACCACTTGCCCTCGCGTCTTTCATGGCCAACGTCCTGACTTTC | CASSPLALASFMANVLTF
TRBJ1-1 | TRBV28 | TRBD1 | . | TGTGCCAGCAGCCTCACCTGGGGACAGGAGAACACTGAAGCTTTCTTT | CASSLTWGQENTEAFF
TRBJ2-7 | TRBV6-6 | . | . | TGTGCCAGCAGATCTCAGCGCGCCTACGAGCAGTACTTC | CASRSQRAYEQYF
TRBJ1-1 | TRBV13 | TRBD1 | . | TGTGCCAGCAGCTTAGTGGACAGGGGGCTTACTGAAGCTTTCTTT | CASSLVDRGLTEAFF
TRBJ2-6 | TRBV10-3 | TRBD1 | . | TGTGCCATCAGTGATAAGGGACAGGGGACTGGGGCCAACGTCCTGACTTTC | CAISDKGQGTGANVLTF
TRBJ2-5 | TRBV11-2 | . | many | TGTGCCAGCAGCTTAGGATGGGCGGAGACCCAGTACTTC | CASSLGWAETQYF
TRBJ2-7 | TRBV5-6 | TRBD1 | . | TGTGCCAGCAGCTTGCTGGGACAGGGTACCTACGAGCAGTACTTC | CASSLLGQGTYEQYF
TRBJ2-1 | TRBV9 | . | . | TGTGCCAGCAGCGTAGGACTAGATGAGCAGTTCTTC | CASSVGLDEQFF
TRBJ2-7 | TRBV5-1 | TRBD1 | few | TGCGCCAGCAGCCTGGGAGGGACAGGGGCCTACGAGCAGTACTTC | CASSLGGTGAYEQYF
TRBJ1-3 | TRBV19 | . | . | TGTGCCAGTAGTGAGGAGTTTGGAAACACCATATATTTT | CASSEEFGNTIYF
TRBJ1-2 | TRBV7-2 | . | . | TGTGCCAGCAGCTTAGATCAGGGAGGCTATGGCTACACCTTC | CASSLDQGGYGYTF
TRBJ2-7 | TRBV2 | . | . | TGTGCCAGCAGTCGGGGCTACGAGCAGTACTTC | CASSRGYEQYF
TRBJ2-3 | TRBV10-1 | TRBD2 | . | TGCGCCAGCAGCGCAGCGGGATTGGGTACGCAGTATTTT | CASSAAGLGTQYF
TRBJ2-2 | TRBV14 | TRBD2 | . | TGTGCCAGCAGCCGGAGAGGACTAGCGGGCAACACCGGGGAGCTGTTTTTT | CASSRRGLAGNTGELFF
TRBJ1-4 | TRBV2 | . | . | TGTGCCAGCGGAGACAGGACACGGGGCAATGAAAAACTGTTTTTT | CASGDRTRGNEKLFF
TRBJ2-5 | TRBV7-9 | TRBD1 | . | TGTGCCAGCAGCTTAGCTTGGGACAGGGAGGAAGAGACCCAGTACTTC | CASSLAWDREEETQYF
TRBJ2-5 | TRBV28 | TRBD2 | . | TGTGCCAGCAGTCCAAGGGTAGCGGGAGACGAGACCCAGTACTTC | CASSPRVAGDETQYF
TRBJ2-5 | TRBV28 | TRBD2 | . | TGTGCCAGCAGTTTAGGTACGGCTAGCGGGAACCAAGAGACCCAGTACTTC | CASSLGTASGNQETQYF
TRBJ1-3 | TRBV9 | . | few | TGTGCCAGCAGCGCCGCCCCATTCAGGGCTGGAAACACCATATATTTT | CASSAAPFRAGNTIYF
TRBJ2-1 | TRBV7-2 | . | . | TGTGCCACCTCCTACGCAGGGTACAATGAGCAGTTCTTC | CATSYAGYNEQFF
TRBJ1-5 | TRBV19 | TRBD1 | . | TGTGCCAGTAGTATTGGTACAGGGGGCATTGAGCCCCAGCATTTT | CASSIGTGGIEPQHF
TRBJ1-6 | TRBV11-2 | . | few | TGTGCCAGCAGCTTAGGCGGCAATTCACCCCTCCACTTT | CASSLGGNSPLHF
TRBJ2-2 | TRBV15 | TRBD2 | . | TGTGCCACCAGCAGAGATTTAGGACTAGCGGGGAACACCGGGGAGCTGTTTTTT | CATSRDLGLAGNTGELFF
TRBJ2-3 | TRBV9 | . | . | TGTGCCAGCAGCGTAGTGGAGGGAATTACCACAGATACGCAGTATTTT | CASSVVEGITTDTQYF
TRBJ1-1 | TRBV6-5 | . | . | TGTGCCACCTCGTCCGACACTGAAGCTTTCTTT | CATSSDTEAFF
TRBJ2-2 | TRBV28 | TRBD1 | . | TGTGCCAGCAGTCTAAGGACAGGGAGGACCGGGGAGCTGTTTTTT | CASSLRTGRTGELFF
TRBJ1-6 | TRBV28 | TRBD1 | . | TGTGCCAGCAGACCCACAGGGGGTGGTAATTCACCCCTCCACTTT | CASRPTGGGNSPLHF
TRBJ2-7 | TRBV7-6 | . | . | TGTGCCAGCTCCAAGGGGTACGAGCAGTACTTC | CASSKGYEQYF
TRBJ2-1 | TRBV27 | . | . | TGTGCCAGCAAGTTACAGGGGGAGGGGGGTAATGAGCAGTTCTTC | CASKLQGEGGNEQFF
TRBJ1-5 | TRBV2 | . | . | TGTGCCAGCAGGGCGCAGGAGGGAGGCAATCAGCCCCAGCATTTT | CASRAQEGGNQPQHF
TRBJ2-1 | TRBV5-4 | TRBD2 | few | TGTGCCAGCAGCCTACCTCGACTAGCGGGAGGTGGTATTGAGCAGTTCTTC | CASSLPRLAGGGIEQFF
TRBJ2-1 | TRBV7-8 | . | . | TGTGCCAGCAGCCCCAGGGGCAGGACAGAGTCCTACAATGAGCAGTTCTTC | CASSPRGRTESYNEQFF
TRBJ2-5 | TRBV7-9 | TRBD1 | once | TGTGCCAGCAGCTTAGACAGTACAGGGGTCCAAGAGACCCAGTACTTC | CASSLDSTGVQETQYF
TRBJ2-7 | TRBV5-1 | . | . | TGCGCCAGCAGCTTGGAGAGCGGATCTTCCTACGAGCAGTACTTC | CASSLESGSSYEQYF
TRBJ1-5 | TRBV4-2 | TRBD1 | . | TGTGCCAGCAGCCAAGAAAGTCAGGGGGCGACTAGCAATCAGCCCCAGCATTTT | CASSQESQGATSNQPQHF